This T cell receptor (beta chain) emerged from a study of cytomegalovirus exposure and HLA in healthy donors (dated by TCRdb to 2017 to 2019). In terms of the full investigation: An earlier analysis of fewer than 750 of the donors reported around 280 Gb of sequence data and 117 million unique TCR beta sequences obtained from around 190 million T cells. Around 300 gigabases of sequencing data and tens of millions of unique TCR sequences were included in an early release covering several hundred HLA-typed donors. Of the roughly 400 genotyped donors, approximately 80% were placed in the genetic ancestry cluster associated with self-reported Caucasian donors. The study aimed to test whether signatures of past pathogen exposure could be identified by cataloging public T cell receptors. Using immunosequencing, the study profiled T cell repertoires from approximately 700 subjects and related those repertoires to cytomegalovirus serostatus. In addition to the first cohort of 650 to 750 subjects, a separate validation cohort of 120 different subjects was used. The study combined high-throughput TCR immunosequencing, statistical association of individual TCRs with disease status, and machine learning to predict cytomegalovirus infection status. A later analysis re-examined previously published TCR beta repertoires from just over 650 donors and added high-resolution HLA genotyping to investigate patterns of TCR occurrence. In the later analysis, no new phenotypic data were used to find candidate immune exposures; instead, reliance was placed on TCR beta sequences and their occurrence across donors. To decide whether each TCR beta V gene segment behaved as functional or pseudogenic, an earlier analysis of some 600 of the donors relied on high-throughput TCR beta sequencing. Donor age, sex, ethnicity and CMV serostatus were collected together with the repertoire data. Genome-wide SNP genotypes for about 65% of the 666 donors were used in a later genetic analysis, which treated that subset as a discovery cohort. All discovery cohort repertoires had been generated on a single sequencing platform. Class I and class II HLA loci were covered by the typing at four-digit resolution. Typing coverage differed by locus: A, B, C, DRB1 and DQB1 were typed in roughly 620-630 donors, DQA1 in about 560, DPA1 in 600 to 610, and DPB1 in 450 to 490. About 5 DR-DQ haplotypes were handled as single units for association and clustering, since linkage in the cohort was strong. Among roughly 370 genotyped donors of the cohort, an average of about 240,000 unique TCR beta nucleotide sequences were sequenced per donor, roughly a sixth of them non-productive.

The V end gives up 6 bases and the J end 2 bases, leaving 5 bases in the junction not matched to a gene. As encoded in the germline V gene, CDR1 is MNHNS while CDR2 is SASEGT. The CDR3 covers 15 residues, taking in both the cysteine and the phenylalanine. The only DNA kept is the CDR3, 45 bases in frame from the first base. What the work shows at the level of the full study, not this receptor alone: A later genetic analysis reported fewer N-insertions in productive TCRs among donors in an Asian-associated ancestry cluster than the roughly 700-donor mean. Some IMGT-functional V segments, including TRBV6-2 and TRBV6-3, could not be told apart with the 87-base-pair reads, so those segments were excluded. A further reported finding was that TCR beta sequences accurately predicted the HLA-A and HLA-B alleles for most subjects in the first cohort. A later genetic analysis associated a missense DCLRE1C variant with V-gene and J-gene trimming of TCR beta chains, and an independent cohort replicated the association. Most CMV-associated TCR beta chains appeared to be HLA-restricted in a later analysis, and the HLA associations seemed to be driven largely by CMV exposure. Several of the top co-occurrence clusters appeared to be linked to parvovirus B19, influenza, CMV and Epstein-Barr virus, according to a later analysis. In the study, roughly 160 TCR beta chains were listed as associated with cytomegalovirus. Most TCR sequences were seen in very few donors, while some public TCRs were found in many individuals. Only TCR beta chains were sequenced in this cohort, and the absence of alpha or paired-chain data limited detectable features. A cluster of highly shared sequence variants was judged likely to represent a technical artifact of the sequencing pipeline. When HLA alleles, especially DR and DQ, strongly co-occurred, attributing TCR associations to individual alleles was difficult. Because HLA typing was unavailable for some donors at each locus, only the typed subset was used in association tests. Linkage disequilibrium might explain the correlated functional status among segregating V segments, but an unknown experimental factor could not be ruled out. It was suggested by the authors that the approach could potentially be generalized to other disease states and immunological phenotypes. Specific HLA alleles were associated with 15,000 to 20,000 TCR beta sequences at a false discovery rate of 0.05 in a later analysis. According to a later analysis, TCR association rates differed among HLA loci, with DRB1 alleles showing the most associated TCRs and HLA-C alleles showing the fewest. A few of the identified cytomegalovirus-associated TCR beta chains were confirmed in vitro to be specific for cytomegalovirus antigens. Cytomegalovirus status was reported to be diagnosed by the classifier with high specificity and sensitivity in both the original and validation cohorts. CMV serostatus was the only immune exposure information available for the cohort. Presence/absence analyses assumed roughly uniform sequencing depth across donors, an assumption that may not hold. Compared with equally common non-associated chains, HLA-associated TCR beta chains in a later analysis were more clonally expanded and had lower generation probabilities. Approximately 16 rarely observed V segments, including chromosome 9 orphons, were excluded from the earlier analysis of some 590 of the donors because counts were too low. Broadly in line with IMGT annotations, most TCR beta V segments showed up in productive rearrangements about 90% or about 30% of the time in an earlier analysis of several hundred of the donors.

Library preparation employed the immunoSEQ multiplex PCR assay. The multiplex PCR relied on a mix of 60 forward primers for TCR Vbeta segments and 13 reverse primers for TCR Jbeta segments. Amplification of the CDR3 region of rearranged TCR beta genes was performed with a multiplex PCR assay on genomic DNA. The Illumina HiSeq System was used to sequence the amplified TCR beta libraries as 87-base-pair reads. In the authors' own workflow: A later analysis tallied some 79 million unique TCR beta chains across the 640 or so repertoires, and around 9.9 million of those chains were shared by two or more donors. To remove PCR and sequencing errors, raw reads were error-corrected and collapsed into unique sequences using a nearest-neighbor algorithm that merged closely related sequences. CDR3 sequences were aligned to IMGT reference sequences to assign V, D and J gene segments. For a sequence to be retained, a match of at least six nucleotides to both a V gene segment and a J gene segment was required. A rearrangement was called productive if the CDR3 had no stop codons and remained in frame with V and J, and every other rearrangement was called non-productive. Following IMGT convention, CDR3 was defined as the stretch from the second conserved V-encoded cysteine to the conserved J-encoded phenylalanine. The earlier analysis of 450 to 750 of the donors excluded any sequence lacking an unambiguous match to a single V gene segment. In an earlier analysis of a few hundred of the donors, V segments were called functional above 56.7% productive rearrangements and were called segregating when the between-donor standard deviation exceeded 5%. A statistical classification framework was built to diagnose cytomegalovirus status from the catalog of TCR beta chain sequences. In a later analysis, TCR nucleotide sequences were compared against IMGT/GENE-DB human TR gene sequences so that V and J genes could be assigned. In a later analysis, CDR3 sequences and most-parsimonious VDJ recombination scenarios were assigned using the TCRdist pipeline. In a later analysis, each TCR beta chain was defined by its CDR3 amino acid sequence together with its V-gene family, and reads without a unique V-gene family were excluded. In a later analysis, fewer than 600 highly shared, low-generation-probability nucleotide sequences were removed to address suspected cross-contamination and a sequencing artifact. In a later analysis, a clonal expansion index was calculated for each public chain from normalized within-repertoire ranks of inferred template counts. Generation probabilities in a later analysis came from a VDJ recombination model fitted to out-of-frame rearrangements, and those results were checked against IGoR. In a later analysis, hypergeometric tests were used to score TCR-TCR, TCR-HLA and TCR-CMV co-occurrence, with a repertoire-size bias correction applied to TCR pairs. In a later analysis, false discovery rates were estimated by permuting HLA or CMV assignments 20 times. A later analysis grouped co-occurring TCRs with DBSCAN, adding TCRdist sequence similarity when clustering within HLA-allele-positive subsets. For co-occurrence clustering, repertoires with fewer than 30,000 or more than 120,000 public chains were excluded, along with roughly 5 repertoires with anomalous nucleotide sharing. The table was pulled from immuneACCESS by TCRdb, which kept in-frame rearrangements only. Such tables lose some clones; where checked, under half of the loss comes from unresolved V genes, and the rest has no known cause. V and J calls and clone size are those listed in that table; D and trimming were worked out from the DNA. The sample table shows approximately 120,000 clones, and 83% are seen once. About 3.9% of the sample belongs to the ten largest clones.

This clone was detected only a few times. What antigen it recognizes has not been identified. Qualities for individual bases were not recorded, and no much larger clone is one base off. In total, 500 to 700 healthy bone marrow donors made up the cohort. All cohort members were sampled while nominally healthy, although unrecorded immune exposures were likely present. The donor was CMV seropositive and was included in the group of around 300 seropositive cohort members. Every donor gave a peripheral blood sample, and the peripheral blood mononuclear cells from that sample were used for TCR beta sequencing. The Qiagen DNeasy Blood Extraction Kit was used to extract genomic DNA from the blood cell samples.

Sequences were obtained from PBMCs. The V gene is TRBV6-1 and the J gene is TRBJ2-7, with 12 bases in between that match TRBD2. The TCR was taken from a woman aged 40 to 50 in good health and CMV-seropositive. The sequenced DNA is TGTGCCAGCAGCCAACTAGCGGGAGGCGCCTACGAGCAGTACTTC. Translated, this is CASSQLAGGAYEQYF.